One T cell receptor beta chain is described in this entry. What it recognizes is unknown. Some clones are missing from TCRdb's copy, which holds only in-frame ones; the method was immunoSEQ multiplex PCR. In the table there are 45,000 to 70,000 clones, roughly 84% of which are singletons. The sample is drawn from a study of OX40 agonist ivuxolimab in advanced cancers. V was shortened by 5 bases and J by 4 bases, with 11 bases between the two germline ends. The CDR3 has 14 residues. Germline assignment: CDR1 SGHAT and CDR2 FQNNGV. Study-level findings and limits: CD8+ T cells (on average) carried more expanded clones than CD4+ T cells.

Blood sampling was done at baseline, cycle 4 day 1, and cycle 7 day 1. The receptor comes from an adult with an advanced solid tumor such as melanoma, head and neck, liver or kidney cancer. The source material was CD4+ or CD8+ T cells sorted from blood, sampled in a trial of the OX40 agonist ivuxolimab. This chain links TRBV11-2 with TRBJ1-4; D remains unclear. DNA of the CDR3: TGTGCCAGCAGCCAGCGACAAGATAATGAAAAACTGTTTTTT. Translation gives CASSQRQDNEKLFF.